The sequence of this T cell receptor (beta chain) was determined in a study of Ad26.COV2.S vaccination and SARS-CoV-2 variants. Clones were sequenced by immunoSEQ multiplex PCR, and TCRdb holds only the in-frame ones, with some missing. The data contain 450,000 to 550,000 clones, around 89% of them singletons. Germline V lookup: CDR1 SGDLS, CDR2 YYNGEE. This CDR3 has 16 amino acids. J gave up 6 bases and V 3 bases, and 11 bases lay outside the gene matches. Documented treatment: roughly 18 received Ad26.COV2.S at low or high dose, single or two shots; five or six received placebo; per-sample allocation not given. Following the first vaccine or placebo injection, samples were taken on day 63.

This chain connects TRBV9 to TRBJ2-1, with 8 bases matching TRBD1. The TCR was taken from a person aged 18-60 years who received the Ad26.COV2.S COVID-19 vaccine or a placebo. This specimen consisted of peripheral blood, obtained in a trial of Ad26.COV2.S vaccine versus placebo. The CDR3 DNA is TGTGCCAGCAGCGACAACCCAGGGGGCGGCGTCAATGAGCAGTTCTTC. Translated, it gives CASSDNPGGGVNEQFF.